These 5 T cell receptor beta chains came from one sample sequenced in a study of memory CD4+ T cells and cytomegalovirus serostatus. TCRdb keeps only in-frame clones here, not all; method: immunoSEQ multiplex PCR. The data hold 56,000 or so clones, with 82% observed a single time. The sort gate was single viable CD3+CD4+CD8-CD45RO+ cells for memory CD4+ T cells. The material sequenced was memory CD4+ T cells from blood. The origin of the receptors is an adult in good health and CMV-seronegative.

CDR3 nucleotides: TGTGCCAGCAGTGACTGGGACAGGGGTTTCGGAAACACCATATATTTT. The encoded protein is CASSDWDRGFGNTIYF. V gene TRBV6-4 combines with J gene TRBJ1-3; 10 bases line up with TRBD1. Unmatched junction bases numbered 4, after V lost 1 base and J lost 4 bases. The CDR3 length is 16 residues. Looked up from germline, CDR1 is MRHNA and CDR2 is SNTAGT.

The sample holds one count of this clone. The rearrangement joins TRBV7-2 to TRBJ2-7; TRBD1 is a possible D gene (5 bases). The CDR3 extends over 13 amino acids. Germline CDR1 is SGHTA and CDR2 is FQGNSA. Between the trimmed V and J ends, which lost 5 bases and 4 bases, there was a span of 12 bases. The CDR3 sequence is CASSPWTIYEQYF. The DNA of the CDR3 is TGTGCCAGCAGCCCGTGGACAATTTACGAGCAGTACTTC.

The chain has TRBV5-5 and TRBJ2-2; TRBD1 matches at 8 bases. The CDR3 loop spans 16 amino acids. Trimming removed 4 bases from V and 5 bases from J; junction bases left unmatched: 10. Germline V CDR1 and CDR2: SGHKS, YYEKEE (reference sequence). DNA of the CDR3: TGTGCCAGCAGCGTACAACAGGGGGGACGGACCGGGGAGCTGTTTTTT. Its translation: CASSVQQGGRTGELFF.

This clone was observed a handful of times. The chain couples TRBV29-1 to TRBJ1-5; no reliable D call. Germline CDR1 is SQVTM and CDR2 is ANQGSEA. Trimming removed 4 bases from V and 5 bases from J, with 12 bases in between. The CDR3 runs to 13 residues. The CDR3 is CSVAWTEYQPQHF. The CDR3 DNA is TGCAGCGTTGCCTGGACCGAGTATCAGCCCCAGCATTTT.

The chain's CDR3 is CASSQTRTKNIQYF. Here the CDR3 DNA reads TGTGCCAGCAGTCAGACTAGGACCAAAAACATTCAGTACTTC. The V call is TRBV2, the J call TRBJ2-4, with D possibly being TRBD2 (6 bases). V gave up 5 bases and J gave up 2 bases, with 10 bases separating them. The CDR3 extends over 14 amino acids. Germline V gives CDR1 SNHLY, CDR2 FYNNEI.